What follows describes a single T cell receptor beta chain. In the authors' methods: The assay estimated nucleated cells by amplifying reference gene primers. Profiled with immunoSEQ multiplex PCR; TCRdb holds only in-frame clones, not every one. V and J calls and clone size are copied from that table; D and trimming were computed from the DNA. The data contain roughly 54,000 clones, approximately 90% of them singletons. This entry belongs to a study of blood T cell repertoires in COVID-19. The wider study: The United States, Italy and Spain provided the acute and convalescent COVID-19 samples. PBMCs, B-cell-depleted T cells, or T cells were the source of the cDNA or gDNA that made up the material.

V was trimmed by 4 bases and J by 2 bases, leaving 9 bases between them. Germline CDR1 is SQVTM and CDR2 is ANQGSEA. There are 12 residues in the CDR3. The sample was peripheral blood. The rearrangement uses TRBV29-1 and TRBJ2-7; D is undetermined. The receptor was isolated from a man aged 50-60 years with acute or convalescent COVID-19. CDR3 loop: CSVVSHPYEQYF. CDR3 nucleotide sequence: TGCAGCGTTGTGAGCCACCCCTACGAGCAGTACTTC.